The clone carrying this TCR beta chain was seen at least ten times. The CDR3 runs to 15 residues. Germline values: CDR1 SGHTA, CDR2 FQGTGA. Trimming at V came to 5 bases and at J to 0 bases, leaving 4 bases not matched to a gene. MiXCR, run by TCRdb on the RT-PCR reads, gives a single entry per CDR3 protein. Here the sample spans hundreds of thousands of distinct CDR3 sequences, 14% being singletons. Material for sequencing was memory CD4+ T cells from blood. The source is a female donor in good health, serving as a healthy control. V gene TRBV7-3 combines with J gene TRBJ2-3; 8 bases agree with TRBD2. CDR3 nucleotides: TGTGCCAGCAGCCTTCGCGGGGGGAGCACAGATACGCAGTATTTT. This gives the protein CASSLRGGSTDTQYF.